This is a list of T cell receptor beta chains from one sample in a study of control samples from healthy donors and cancer patients. Some clones are missing from TCRdb's copy, which holds only in-frame ones; the method was immunoSEQ multiplex PCR. The sample yields about 14,000 clones, over 70% seen once. What was sequenced was formalin-fixed, paraffin-embedded tissue. The receptors were gathered from a male donor with melanoma. Both conserved end residues are part of each CDR3. Fields, in order: J gene, clone size, V gene, D gene, CDR3 DNA, CDR3 protein. D genes are given only for firm matches. Only some rows state a clone size, as once, few, many or a class for expanded clones.

J gene: TRBJ2-5; clone size: -; V gene: TRBV4-1; D gene: TRBD2; CDR3 DNA: TGCGCCAGCAGCCTCGGGGGGGCGGGGGAGACCCAGTACTTC; CDR3 protein: CASSLGGAGETQYF
J gene: TRBJ2-5; clone size: -; V gene: TRBV3-1/TRBV3-2; D gene: -; CDR3 DNA: TGTGCCAGCAGCCAAGATTTGAAAGAGACCCAGTACTTC; CDR3 protein: CASSQDLKETQYF
J gene: TRBJ2-1; clone size: few; V gene: TRBV2; D gene: TRBD2; CDR3 DNA: TGTGCCAGCAGTTATTTTACGGGGGGGTTTTTTGGTGAGCAGTTCTTC; CDR3 protein: CASSYFTGGFFGEQFF
J gene: TRBJ2-5; clone size: -; V gene: TRBV7-9; D gene: TRBD2; CDR3 DNA: TGTGCCAGCAGCTTAGGCCCTAGCGGGGACCAAGAGACCCAGTACTTC; CDR3 protein: CASSLGPSGDQETQYF
J gene: TRBJ2-1; clone size: -; V gene: TRBV27; D gene: -; CDR3 DNA: TGTGCCAGCAGTGAACAGGTTCTCTCCTACAATGAGCAGTTCTTC; CDR3 protein: CASSEQVLSYNEQFF
J gene: TRBJ2-5; clone size: -; V gene: TRBV4-1; D gene: -; CDR3 DNA: TGCGCCAGCAGCCAAGATAGGACCACTGGGGTAGGGGCAGAGACCCAGTACTTC; CDR3 protein: CASSQDRTTGVGAETQYF
J gene: TRBJ2-2; clone size: once; V gene: TRBV18; D gene: -; CDR3 DNA: TGTGCCAGCTCACTCTCTCAGAACACCGGGGAGCTGTTTTTT; CDR3 protein: CASSLSQNTGELFF
J gene: TRBJ2-7; clone size: -; V gene: TRBV12-3/TRBV12-4; D gene: -; CDR3 DNA: TGTGCCAGCAGCGGGCGAGACTCCTACGAGCAGTACTTC; CDR3 protein: CASSGRDSYEQYF
J gene: TRBJ1-4; clone size: -; V gene: TRBV15; D gene: TRBD1; CDR3 DNA: TGTGCCACCAGCCGGGGGGGACAGGTGAATAATGAAAAACTGTTTTTT; CDR3 protein: CATSRGGQVNNEKLFF
J gene: TRBJ1-5; clone size: once; V gene: TRBV19; D gene: -; CDR3 DNA: TGTGCCAGTGGGGACCTGAGCAATCAGCCCCAGCATTTT; CDR3 protein: CASGDLSNQPQHF
J gene: TRBJ1-5; clone size: few; V gene: TRBV7-9; D gene: TRBD1; CDR3 DNA: TGTGCCAGCAGCTCGTTGACAGGGGGCTTCGGCAATCAGCCCCAGCATTTT; CDR3 protein: CASSSLTGGFGNQPQHF
J gene: TRBJ1-3; clone size: -; V gene: TRBV9; D gene: -; CDR3 DNA: TGTGCCAGCAGCGCCTTCGACACCATATATTTT; CDR3 protein: CASSAFDTIYF
J gene: TRBJ1-1; clone size: -; V gene: TRBV7-2; D gene: -; CDR3 DNA: TGTGCCAGCAGCTTATTAGGTGGCAGGGTGGGCACTGAAGCTTTCTTT; CDR3 protein: CASSLLGGRVGTEAFF
J gene: TRBJ2-1; clone size: -; V gene: TRBV5-1; D gene: TRBD2; CDR3 DNA: TGCGCCAGCAGCGTCCAGCGGGGGGACTACAATGAGCAGTTCTTC; CDR3 protein: CASSVQRGDYNEQFF
J gene: TRBJ2-2; clone size: few; V gene: TRBV7-7; D gene: -; CDR3 DNA: TGTGCCAGCAGTTTACAGGGATCGAACACCGGGGAGCTGTTTTTT; CDR3 protein: CASSLQGSNTGELFF
J gene: TRBJ2-1; clone size: -; V gene: TRBV19; D gene: TRBD2; CDR3 DNA: TGTGCCAGTACCCCTATAGCTAGCGGGTACAATGAGCAGTTCTTC; CDR3 protein: CASTPIASGYNEQFF
J gene: TRBJ2-3; clone size: few; V gene: TRBV10-3; D gene: TRBD2; CDR3 DNA: TGTGCCATCAGAGCTCCGGGGGGGCCCTACCCCAGCACAGATACGCAGTATTTT; CDR3 protein: CAIRAPGGPYPSTDTQYF
J gene: TRBJ2-3; clone size: -; V gene: TRBV19; D gene: -; CDR3 DNA: TGTGCCAGTAGTATTCCTTCGGGGGTATCCGATACGCAGTATTTT; CDR3 protein: CASSIPSGVSDTQYF
J gene: TRBJ1-2; clone size: few; V gene: TRBV9; D gene: -; CDR3 DNA: TGTGCCAGCAGCGTAGAAGGGGTGGATGGCTACACCTTC; CDR3 protein: CASSVEGVDGYTF
J gene: TRBJ1-2; clone size: -; V gene: TRBV25-1; D gene: -; CDR3 DNA: TGTGCCAGCAGTGAATACGGAAACTATGGCTACACCTTC; CDR3 protein: CASSEYGNYGYTF
J gene: TRBJ2-5; clone size: few; V gene: TRBV27; D gene: TRBD2; CDR3 DNA: TGTGCCAGCAGTCCCGACTTGGCGGGGGTCCTCCAAGAGACCCAGTACTTC; CDR3 protein: CASSPDLAGVLQETQYF
J gene: TRBJ1-2; clone size: -; V gene: TRBV2; D gene: -; CDR3 DNA: TGTGCCAGCGGTAACAGGAGGTTTGAGGATAACTATGGCTACACCTTC; CDR3 protein: CASGNRRFEDNYGYTF
J gene: TRBJ1-1; clone size: -; V gene: TRBV28; D gene: -; CDR3 DNA: TGTGCCAGCATCGTCCCAGGGGCAACTGAAGCTTTCTTT; CDR3 protein: CASIVPGATEAFF
J gene: TRBJ1-6; clone size: -; V gene: TRBV28; D gene: -; CDR3 DNA: TGTGCCAGCAGTTTATTTACGAGGGGTAATTCACCCCTCCACTTT; CDR3 protein: CASSLFTRGNSPLHF
J gene: TRBJ1-1; clone size: medium-sized; V gene: TRBV7-9; D gene: -; CDR3 DNA: TGTGCCAGCAGCCTTTATTTGACTGAAGCTTTCTTT; CDR3 protein: CASSLYLTEAFF
J gene: TRBJ2-3; clone size: medium-sized; V gene: TRBV2; D gene: -; CDR3 DNA: TGTGCCAGGGAAGGGAATGAGACAGATACGCAGTATTTT; CDR3 protein: CAREGNETDTQYF
J gene: TRBJ1-2; clone size: -; V gene: TRBV9; D gene: -; CDR3 DNA: TGTGCCAGCAGCGTAGATCCGTACCCCTCTGGTACGGTCGACCATGGCTACACCTTC; CDR3 protein: CASSVDPYPSGTVDHGYTF
J gene: TRBJ2-7; clone size: -; V gene: TRBV7-9; D gene: -; CDR3 DNA: TGTGCCAGCAGCCCCGGGCCTCCCTCGAACGAGCAGTACTTC; CDR3 protein: CASSPGPPSNEQYF
J gene: TRBJ2-1; clone size: -; V gene: TRBV7-2; D gene: -; CDR3 DNA: TGTGCCAGCAGCCTCTGGGCCCAAAATGAGCAGTTCTTC; CDR3 protein: CASSLWAQNEQFF
J gene: TRBJ2-1; clone size: -; V gene: TRBV28; D gene: TRBD2; CDR3 DNA: TGTGCCAGCAGTACCCAGCGGGGGGGCCGGTACAATGAGCAGTTCTTC; CDR3 protein: CASSTQRGGRYNEQFF
J gene: TRBJ2-7; clone size: -; V gene: TRBV3-1/TRBV3-2; D gene: -; CDR3 DNA: TGTGCCAGCAGCCAAGTGGGAAGATACGAGCAGTACTTC; CDR3 protein: CASSQVGRYEQYF
J gene: TRBJ2-5; clone size: -; V gene: TRBV29-1; D gene: TRBD2; CDR3 DNA: TGCAGCGTTGAGGGGGGGAGCGGGACCCAGTACTTC; CDR3 protein: CSVEGGSGTQYF
J gene: TRBJ1-1; clone size: -; V gene: TRBV11-2; D gene: TRBD1; CDR3 DNA: TGTGCCAGCATCGGCGACAGGGCCCCTGAAGCTTTCTTT; CDR3 protein: CASIGDRAPEAFF
J gene: TRBJ2-5; clone size: once; V gene: TRBV7-2; D gene: -; CDR3 DNA: TGTGCCAGCAGCCCAATCCCGGGCCAAGAGACCCAGTACTTC; CDR3 protein: CASSPIPGQETQYF
J gene: TRBJ1-2; clone size: few; V gene: TRBV7-2; D gene: TRBD1; CDR3 DNA: TGTGCCAGCAGCTTAAAGCTTGGGGACAGGGCCTACTATGGCTACACCTTC; CDR3 protein: CASSLKLGDRAYYGYTF